A selection of T cell receptor beta chains follows, all from one sample in a study of cytomegalovirus exposure and HLA in healthy donors. Only in-frame clones appear in the TCRdb table, and some are missing; sequencing was by immunoSEQ multiplex PCR. In all, the sample yields 200,000 to 250,000 clones. Sample: PBMCs. The receptors derive from a woman in her 30s in good health and CMV-seropositive. Both conserved end residues are part of each CDR3. Fields, in order: D gene, V gene, J gene, CDR3 DNA, CDR3 protein. A D gene is named only where the DNA matches it firmly.

D gene: .
V gene: TRBV13
J gene: TRBJ2-7
CDR3 DNA: TGTGCCAGCAGCCAACAGAGATACGAGCAGTACTTC
CDR3 protein: CASSQQRYEQYF

D gene: .
V gene: TRBV2
J gene: TRBJ1-2
CDR3 DNA: TGTGCCAGCACCACGTCAGGGGTCTATGGCTACACCTTC
CDR3 protein: CASTTSGVYGYTF

D gene: TRBD2
V gene: TRBV9
J gene: TRBJ2-1
CDR3 DNA: TGTGCCAGCAGCGCCTCCAGGACTAGCGGGAACACACGGGAGCAGTTCTTC
CDR3 protein: CASSASRTSGNTREQFF

D gene: .
V gene: TRBV10-1
J gene: TRBJ2-7
CDR3 DNA: TGCGCCAGCAGTGGAGGTTCTGGAACAGGGAAGGTCCACGAGCAGTACTTC
CDR3 protein: CASSGGSGTGKVHEQYF

D gene: TRBD1
V gene: TRBV12-5
J gene: TRBJ1-1
CDR3 DNA: TGTGCTAGTGGTTCCCCCGCGACAGGGGGCGCTGAAGCTTTCTTT
CDR3 protein: CASGSPATGGAEAFF

D gene: .
V gene: TRBV5-1
J gene: TRBJ1-2
CDR3 DNA: TGCGCCAGTACAGGGTCCCCTCCTTATGGCTACACCTTC
CDR3 protein: CASTGSPPYGYTF

D gene: TRBD2
V gene: TRBV5-1
J gene: TRBJ2-7
CDR3 DNA: TGCGCCAGCAGCTTGACTAGCGGGGACTACGAGCAGTACTTC
CDR3 protein: CASSLTSGDYEQYF

D gene: TRBD2
V gene: TRBV27
J gene: TRBJ2-1
CDR3 DNA: TGTGCCAGCAGTAAACTAGCGGGAGGATTGCGCAATGAGCAGTTCTTC
CDR3 protein: CASSKLAGGLRNEQFF

D gene: TRBD1
V gene: TRBV18
J gene: TRBJ2-1
CDR3 DNA: TGTGCCAGCTCACCAAGACAGGGGGCGATGAATGAGCAGTTCTTC
CDR3 protein: CASSPRQGAMNEQFF

D gene: TRBD1
V gene: TRBV2
J gene: TRBJ2-3
CDR3 DNA: TGTGCCAGCAGTGAAGGTGACAGGGGATCCTCCTTCTCTAGCACAGATACGCAGTATTTT
CDR3 protein: CASSEGDRGSSFSSTDTQYF

D gene: TRBD1
V gene: TRBV6-1
J gene: TRBJ1-2
CDR3 DNA: TGTGCCAGCAGTGAAGGGAGGGGAACAGGGGCGCTTAACTATGGCTACACCTTC
CDR3 protein: CASSEGRGTGALNYGYTF

D gene: TRBD1
V gene: TRBV27
J gene: TRBJ2-7
CDR3 DNA: TGTGCCAGCAGTTTGGTAGACAGGGGACACTACGAGCAGTACTTC
CDR3 protein: CASSLVDRGHYEQYF

D gene: TRBD2
V gene: TRBV18
J gene: TRBJ2-1
CDR3 DNA: TGTGCCAGCTCGCAACTAGCGGGGTCCTACAATGAGCAGTTCTTC
CDR3 protein: CASSQLAGSYNEQFF

D gene: .
V gene: TRBV4-1
J gene: TRBJ1-1
CDR3 DNA: TGCGCCAGCAGCCAAGTCAACAGGGAGGGGACTGAAGCTTTCTTT
CDR3 protein: CASSQVNREGTEAFF

D gene: .
V gene: TRBV19
J gene: TRBJ1-3
CDR3 DNA: TGTGCCAGTGGAGACAGGCCTTCTCGAAACACCATATATTTT
CDR3 protein: CASGDRPSRNTIYF

D gene: .
V gene: TRBV6-6
J gene: TRBJ1-1
CDR3 DNA: TGTGCCAGCAACGGAGACAGATCTGAAGCTTTCTTT
CDR3 protein: CASNGDRSEAFF

D gene: TRBD2
V gene: TRBV7-9
J gene: TRBJ2-3
CDR3 DNA: TGTGCCAGCAGCCCCAGAGCGGGGCTTAGCACAGATACGCAGTATTTT
CDR3 protein: CASSPRAGLSTDTQYF

D gene: .
V gene: TRBV10-1
J gene: TRBJ1-1
CDR3 DNA: TGCGCCAGCAGTCGGGGGGACAACTTGAACACTGAAGCTTTCTTT
CDR3 protein: CASSRGDNLNTEAFF

D gene: TRBD1
V gene: TRBV28
J gene: TRBJ1-4
CDR3 DNA: TGTGCCAGCAGCTTGGACAGGGTAAATGGGAATGAAAAACTGTTTTTT
CDR3 protein: CASSLDRVNGNEKLFF

D gene: .
V gene: TRBV4-1
J gene: TRBJ2-7
CDR3 DNA: TGCGCCAGCAGCCAGCCACCGGGACTTAAGCCGCGCGAGCAGTACTTC
CDR3 protein: CASSQPPGLKPREQYF

D gene: .
V gene: TRBV29-1
J gene: TRBJ1-5
CDR3 DNA: TGCAGCGTTGAAGTTGTGGGAGATGGCAATCAGCCCCAGCATTTT
CDR3 protein: CSVEVVGDGNQPQHF

D gene: .
V gene: TRBV6-5
J gene: TRBJ1-1
CDR3 DNA: TGTGCCAGCAGTTACTCCGCAGGGAAGGCTGAAGCTTTCTTT
CDR3 protein: CASSYSAGKAEAFF

D gene: .
V gene: TRBV11-2
J gene: TRBJ1-1
CDR3 DNA: TGTGCCAGCAGGCTAATTCGGGGACTTGGCACTGAAGCTTTCTTT
CDR3 protein: CASRLIRGLGTEAFF

D gene: .
V gene: TRBV28
J gene: TRBJ1-2
CDR3 DNA: TGTGCCAGCAGTGGCAGAGCACCGAGGATTACTAACTATGGCTACACCTTC
CDR3 protein: CASSGRAPRITNYGYTF